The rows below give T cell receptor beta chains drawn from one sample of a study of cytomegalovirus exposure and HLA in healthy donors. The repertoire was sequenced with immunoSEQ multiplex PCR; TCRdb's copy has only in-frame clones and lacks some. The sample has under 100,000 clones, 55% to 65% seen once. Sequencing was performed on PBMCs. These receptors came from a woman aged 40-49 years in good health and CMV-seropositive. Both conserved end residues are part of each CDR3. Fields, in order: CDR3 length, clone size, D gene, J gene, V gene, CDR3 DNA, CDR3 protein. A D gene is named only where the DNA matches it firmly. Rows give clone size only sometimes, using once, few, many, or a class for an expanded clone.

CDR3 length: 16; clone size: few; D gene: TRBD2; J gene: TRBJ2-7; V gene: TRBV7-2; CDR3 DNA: TGTGCCAGCAGCTTAACTGGTGTCAGCGGGAGTTACGAGCAGTACTTC; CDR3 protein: CASSLTGVSGSYEQYF
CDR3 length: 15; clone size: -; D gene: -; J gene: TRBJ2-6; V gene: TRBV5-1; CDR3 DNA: TGCGCCAGTGAGCTGTCGGGGAGTGGGGCCAACGTCCTGACTTTC; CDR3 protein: CASELSGSGANVLTF
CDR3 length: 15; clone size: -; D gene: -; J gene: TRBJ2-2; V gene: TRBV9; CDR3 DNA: TGTGCCAGCAATAGGGCCATCCGGGGCACCGGGGAGCTGTTTTTT; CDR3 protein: CASNRAIRGTGELFF
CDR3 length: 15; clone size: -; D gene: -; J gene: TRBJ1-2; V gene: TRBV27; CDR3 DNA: TGTGCCAGCAGTTTACGGGGGTTAGGAGACTATGGCTACACCTTC; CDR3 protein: CASSLRGLGDYGYTF
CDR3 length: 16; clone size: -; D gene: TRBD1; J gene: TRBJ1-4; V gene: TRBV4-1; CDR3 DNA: TGCGCCAGCAGCCAAGCCCGGGGACAGGAGTACGAAAAACTGTTTTTT; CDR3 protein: CASSQARGQEYEKLFF
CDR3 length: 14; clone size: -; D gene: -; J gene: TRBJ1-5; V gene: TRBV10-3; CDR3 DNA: TGTGCCATCAGTGAGGCAGGGAACAATCAGCCCCAGCATTTT; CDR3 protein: CAISEAGNNQPQHF
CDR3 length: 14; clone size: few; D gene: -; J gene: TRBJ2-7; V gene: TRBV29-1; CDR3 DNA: TGCAGCGTTGAAGACGGTGGGAGCAACCACGAGCAGTACTTC; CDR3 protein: CSVEDGGSNHEQYF
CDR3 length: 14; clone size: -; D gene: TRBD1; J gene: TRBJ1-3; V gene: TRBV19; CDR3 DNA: TGTGCCAGTACTCGGACAGGGTTAGGAAACACCATATATTTT; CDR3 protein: CASTRTGLGNTIYF
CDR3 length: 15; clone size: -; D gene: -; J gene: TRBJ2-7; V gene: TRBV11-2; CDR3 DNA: TGTGCCAGCAGCTTAGATTCGACTGGCTCCTACGAGCAGTACTTC; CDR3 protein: CASSLDSTGSYEQYF
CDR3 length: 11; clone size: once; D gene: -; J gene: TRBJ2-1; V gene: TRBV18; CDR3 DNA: TGTGCCAGCTCACCGAGCAATGAGCAGTTCTTC; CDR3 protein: CASSPSNEQFF
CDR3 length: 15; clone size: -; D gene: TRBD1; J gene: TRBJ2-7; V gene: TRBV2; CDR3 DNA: TGTGCCAGCAGTCCGGGACAGGCTCTATCCTACGAGCAGTACTTC; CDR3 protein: CASSPGQALSYEQYF
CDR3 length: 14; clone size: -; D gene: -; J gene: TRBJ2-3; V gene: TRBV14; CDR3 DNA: TGTGCCAGCAGCCCGCGGGCCTTTGGAGATACGCAGTATTTT; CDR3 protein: CASSPRAFGDTQYF
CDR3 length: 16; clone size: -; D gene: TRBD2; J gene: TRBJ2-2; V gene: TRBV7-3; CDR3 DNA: TGTGCCAGCAGCCTAAGCGGGAGTGGGAACACCGGGGAGCTGTTTTTT; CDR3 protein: CASSLSGSGNTGELFF
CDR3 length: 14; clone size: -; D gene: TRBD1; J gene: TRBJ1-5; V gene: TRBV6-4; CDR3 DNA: TGTGCCAGCAGTGACTCGGAGGGGGCTCAGCCCCAGCATTTT; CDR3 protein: CASSDSEGAQPQHF
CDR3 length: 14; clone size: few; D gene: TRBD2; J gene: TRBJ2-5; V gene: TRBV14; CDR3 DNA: TGTGCCAGCAGCCAAATCAGCGGGAGTGAGACCCAGTACTTC; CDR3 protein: CASSQISGSETQYF
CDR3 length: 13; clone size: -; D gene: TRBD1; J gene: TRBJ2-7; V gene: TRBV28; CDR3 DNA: TGTGCCAGCAGACAGGGGGGCTCCTACGAGCAGTACTTC; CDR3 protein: CASRQGGSYEQYF
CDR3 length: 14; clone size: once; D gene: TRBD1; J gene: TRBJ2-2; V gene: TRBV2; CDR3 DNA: TGTGCCAGCAAGCGAGAAGGGGGCCCCGGGGAGCTGTTTTTT; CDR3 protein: CASKREGGPGELFF
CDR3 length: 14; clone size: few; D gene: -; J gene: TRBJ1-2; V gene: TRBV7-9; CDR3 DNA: TGTGCCAGCAGCTTATCGACAGCGACCTATGGCTACACCTTC; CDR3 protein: CASSLSTATYGYTF
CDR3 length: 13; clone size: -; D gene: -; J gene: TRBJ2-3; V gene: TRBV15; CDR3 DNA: TGTGCCACCAGCAGAGTCGCGGAGGATACGCAGTATTTT; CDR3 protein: CATSRVAEDTQYF
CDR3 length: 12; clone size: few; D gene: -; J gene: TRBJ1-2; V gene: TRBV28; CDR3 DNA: TGTGCCAGCAGCCGCAGGGCCTATGGCTACACCTTC; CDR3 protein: CASSRRAYGYTF
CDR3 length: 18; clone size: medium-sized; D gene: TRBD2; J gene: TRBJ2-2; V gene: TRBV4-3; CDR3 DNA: TGCGCCAGCAGCCCTGAAGGAGCGGGAGCCACGAACACCGGGGAGCTGTTTTTT; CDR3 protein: CASSPEGAGATNTGELFF
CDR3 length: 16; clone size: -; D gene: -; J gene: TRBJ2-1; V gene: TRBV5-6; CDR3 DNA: TGTGCCAGCAGCTGGGGGGGCAGGGGCGGAATCGATGAGCAGTTCTTC; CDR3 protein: CASSWGGRGGIDEQFF
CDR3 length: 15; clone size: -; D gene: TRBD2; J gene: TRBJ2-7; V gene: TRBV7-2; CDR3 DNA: TGTGCCAGCAGCTTGGGAAGCGGGAAGACCTACGAGCAGTACTTC; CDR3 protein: CASSLGSGKTYEQYF
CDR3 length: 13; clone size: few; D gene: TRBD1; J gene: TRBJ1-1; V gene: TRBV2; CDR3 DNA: TGTGCCAGCAGCTTAGGGGGCTTCACTGAAGCTTTCTTT; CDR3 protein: CASSLGGFTEAFF
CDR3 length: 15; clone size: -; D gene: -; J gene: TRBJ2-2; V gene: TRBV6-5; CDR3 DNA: TGTGCCAGCCGACCCCAGGACAGACACACCGGGGAGCTGTTTTTT; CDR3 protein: CASRPQDRHTGELFF
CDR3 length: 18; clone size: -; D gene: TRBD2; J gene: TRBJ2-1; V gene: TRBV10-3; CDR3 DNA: TGTGCCATCAGACCCGCCGCCGGGACTAGCGGGAAGAACCATGAGCAGTTCTTC; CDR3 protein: CAIRPAAGTSGKNHEQFF
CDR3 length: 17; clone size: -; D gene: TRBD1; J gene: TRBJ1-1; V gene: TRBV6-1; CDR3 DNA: TGTGCCAGCAGTGAAGTAATTAGGGACAGGTTGAACACTGAAGCTTTCTTT; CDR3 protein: CASSEVIRDRLNTEAFF
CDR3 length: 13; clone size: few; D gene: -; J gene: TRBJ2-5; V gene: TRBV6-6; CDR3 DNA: TGTGCCAGCAGGACTCCCTCGGTTGAGACCCAGTACTTC; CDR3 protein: CASRTPSVETQYF
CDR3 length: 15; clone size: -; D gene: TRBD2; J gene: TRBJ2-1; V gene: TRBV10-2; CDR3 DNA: TGCGCCAGCAGCCGGACTAGCGGAGCTGGGGATGAGCAGTTCTTC; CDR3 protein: CASSRTSGAGDEQFF
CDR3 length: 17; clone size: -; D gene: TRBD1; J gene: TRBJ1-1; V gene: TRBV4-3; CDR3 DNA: TGCGCCAGCAGCCAAGAGATCGGGACAGGGTCTCGCCTTGAAGCTTTCTTT; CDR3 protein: CASSQEIGTGSRLEAFF
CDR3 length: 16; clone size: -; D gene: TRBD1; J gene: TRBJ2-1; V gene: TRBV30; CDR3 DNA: TGTGCCTGGAGTGTACGAGGTGGGACAGGATTCAATGAGCAGTTCTTC; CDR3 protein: CAWSVRGGTGFNEQFF
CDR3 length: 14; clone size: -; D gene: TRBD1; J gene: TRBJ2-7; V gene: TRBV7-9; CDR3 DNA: TGTGCCAGCAGCTTAGGGACAGGGGCCTACGAGCAGTACTTC; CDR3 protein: CASSLGTGAYEQYF
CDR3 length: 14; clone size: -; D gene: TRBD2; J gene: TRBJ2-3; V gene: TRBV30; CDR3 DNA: TGTGCCACAAGACTAGCGGGGGGCACAGATACGCAGTATTTT; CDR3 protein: CATRLAGGTDTQYF
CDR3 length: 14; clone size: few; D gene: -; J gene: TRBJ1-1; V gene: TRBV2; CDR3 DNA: TGTGCCAGCAGTCAACAGGGTCTAGTCTCTGAAGCTTTCTTT; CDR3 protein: CASSQQGLVSEAFF
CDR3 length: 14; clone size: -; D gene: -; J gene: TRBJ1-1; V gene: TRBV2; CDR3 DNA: TGTGCCAGCAGTGAGGGCAGGGGAAGCACTGAAGCTTTCTTT; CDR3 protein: CASSEGRGSTEAFF
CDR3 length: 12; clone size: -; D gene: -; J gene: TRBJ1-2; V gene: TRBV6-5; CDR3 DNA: TGTGCCAGTATGGACAGAGCCTATGGCTACACCTTC; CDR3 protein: CASMDRAYGYTF
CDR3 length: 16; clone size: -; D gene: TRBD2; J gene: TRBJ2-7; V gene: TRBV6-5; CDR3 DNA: TGTGCCAGCAGTTACTCGACCGGGCGGGGGGCCACCGAGCAGTACTTC; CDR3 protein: CASSYSTGRGATEQYF
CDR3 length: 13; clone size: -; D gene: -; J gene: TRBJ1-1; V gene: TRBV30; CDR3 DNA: TGTGCCTGGGGCTACGGGGTGAACACTGAAGCTTTCTTT; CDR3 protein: CAWGYGVNTEAFF
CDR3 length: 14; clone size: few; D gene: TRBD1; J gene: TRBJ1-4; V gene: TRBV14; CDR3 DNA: TGTGCCAGCAGCCCCAGGACAGGGTATGAAAAACTGTTTTTT; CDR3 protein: CASSPRTGYEKLFF
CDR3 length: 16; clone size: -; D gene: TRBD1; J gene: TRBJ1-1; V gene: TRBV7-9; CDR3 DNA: TGTGCCAGCAGCCGAAATAACAGGGGGCGGCCCACTGAAGCTTTCTTT; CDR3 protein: CASSRNNRGRPTEAFF
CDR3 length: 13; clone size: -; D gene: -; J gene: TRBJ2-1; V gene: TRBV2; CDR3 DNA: TGTGCCAGCAGTGAGCTAGAAAACAATGAGCAGTTCTTC; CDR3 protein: CASSELENNEQFF
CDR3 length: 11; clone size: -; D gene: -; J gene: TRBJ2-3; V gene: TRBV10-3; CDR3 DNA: TGTGCCAGCGCCACAGCAGATACGCAGTATTTT; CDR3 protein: CASATADTQYF